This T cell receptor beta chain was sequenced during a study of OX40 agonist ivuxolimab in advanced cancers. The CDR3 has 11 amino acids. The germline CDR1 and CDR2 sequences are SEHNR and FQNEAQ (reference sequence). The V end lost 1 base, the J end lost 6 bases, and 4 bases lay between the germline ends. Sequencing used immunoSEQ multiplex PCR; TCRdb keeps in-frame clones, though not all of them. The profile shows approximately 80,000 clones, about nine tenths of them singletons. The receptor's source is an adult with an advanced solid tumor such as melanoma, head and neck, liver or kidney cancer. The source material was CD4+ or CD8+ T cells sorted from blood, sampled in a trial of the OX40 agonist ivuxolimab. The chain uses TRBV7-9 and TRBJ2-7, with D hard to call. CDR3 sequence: CASSLDREQYF. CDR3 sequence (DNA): TGTGCCAGCAGCTTAGATCGCGAGCAGTACTTC.